This T cell receptor (beta chain) came from a study of beta chain features in type 1 diabetes (dated by TCRdb to 2016 to 2019). General notes on the study: Mean age, gender distribution, total cell number and subset yield did not differ between patients and healthy donors. Regulatory and stem cell-like memory subsets were obtained from only 8 patients and about 8 healthy donors, while naive and central memory subsets were obtained from all 30 or so donors. In the study, TCRB repertoires of sorted circulating CD4+ T cell subsets from recently diagnosed type 1 diabetes patients were compared with those of matched healthy donors. A total of roughly 100 million sorted cells were examined across all samples, and the number of cells per subset was strongly correlated with RNA yield.

What the research found in general, with its limitations: Only small numbers of individuals were included in the HLA sub-analyses, which left unresolved whether HLA type had any influence on TCRB rearrangement. Because cDNA rather than genomic DNA was sequenced, highly expressing activated cells could have been over-represented, although no difference in activation and CD3 levels was found between groups. Naive, central memory and regulatory TCRB repertoires appeared to be more similar among patients than among healthy donors. Fewer insertions and more nucleotide deletions at VDJ recombination sites were observed in patients with type 1 diabetes, implying thymic rearrangement abnormalities. PCR might favor shorter templates, but patient and control samples were amplified and corrected together, so any skew would affect both groups equally. A moderate but significant shortening of TCRB CDR3 length was observed in type 1 diabetes patients in all four CD4+ subsets.

Sequences GTSNPN (CDR1) and SVGIG (CDR2) are obtained from the germline V gene (reference sequence). From the cysteine up to the phenylalanine, the CDR3 has a length of 14 residues. Only CDR3 DNA remains: 42 bases, in frame from the first base. Trimming accounts for 0 bases at V and 8 bases at J, while the number of junction bases matched to no gene is 6. This clone was seen more than once but under ten times. Its antigen is unknown. The record has no base qualities; no much larger clone is one base away. From each donor, a single peripheral blood sample of 100 to 150 mL on average was drawn into heparinised tubes. A BD FACSAria II and a panel including CD45RO, CCR7, CD25, CD127, CD95 and CD27 were used to sort naive, central memory, regulatory and stem cell-like memory CD4+ T cells. A purity above 95% was achieved for all sorted populations. PBMCs were isolated immediately by Lymphoprep density gradient centrifugation and stained directly without culture. Samples were stained and sorted in pairs, with one healthy donor and one patient per experiment, so that batch effects were minimized.

All of the isolated RNA was reverse transcribed with the High Capacity cDNA Reverse Transcription Kit, so expressed TCRB transcripts were sequenced. Deep immunoSEQ sequencing was performed on naive, central memory and regulatory T cell samples, with an average of around 3.4 million total reads per sample. After sorted cells were lysed in RLT buffer, RNA was extracted with DNase-treated RNeasy Micro or Mini kits, with the choice depending on cell number. To prevent cross-contamination, each cell subset was processed individually, whereas patient and healthy donor samples were processed jointly. TCRB sequences were amplified from cDNA with the immunoSEQ multiplex PCR, producing 87-bp fragments spanning the CDR3 region. Sequencing of the amplicons was performed on the Illumina HiSeq platform. As for how the authors treated the data: PCR bias was computationally corrected using synthetic template baselines, reads within Hamming distance 2 were collapsed, and singletons that could not be merged were discarded. Reads were aligned against IMGT to assign V, D and J genes, CDR3 length and insertions or deletions at six rearrangement sites. Within each subset, clonotype counts were normalized to the number of sorted cells before true diversity and Gini coefficients were calculated with the tcR R package. Repertoire sharing was quantified using the overlap coefficient calculated on TCRB nucleotide sequences. Out-of-frame TCRB sequences from naive cells were analyzed as a proxy for the pre-selection repertoire. TCRdb retrieved this table from immuneACCESS and kept in-frame rearrangements only. Not all clones are present; in checked studies, unresolved V genes account for under half, and no reason is known for the remainder. Clonal size and the V and J genes are those of that table, whereas D and trimming came from the DNA. In all, the sample holds hundreds of thousands of clones, and over 12% of those were seen once. The ten biggest clones cover 0.035% to 0.045% of the sample.

The chain employs TRBV30 and TRBJ2-1; 8 bases in the junction line up with TRBD2. This TCR was recovered from a man in his late teens or twenties with type 1 diabetes. The sequencing sample was made of naive CD4+ T cells from blood. The cell subset or site label here, explained by the study, means: true naive CD4+ T cells. The DNA reads as follows: TGTGCCTGGAGTGTAGTGTCGGGAGGGGATGAGCAGTTCTTC. Translated, it gives CAWSVVSGGDEQFF.